This paragraph covers one T cell receptor beta chain sequence. Its antigen is currently unknown. Mismatch with germline at one junction end may stem from a read error. These data belong to a study of T cell responses to AZD1222 COVID-19 vaccine. Findings and limits, study-wide: None of the repertoires were sampled until the peak T cell response had passed. As reported, nearly half of all spike-specific TCRs target variant regions that are unmutated. The number of AZD1222 recipients seropositive at baseline was only 6 or 7. Elevations in Spike-specific TCR breadth and depth followed administration of two AZD1222 doses.

This CDR3 comprises 14 residues. Germline V gives CDR1 LNHDA, CDR2 SQIVND (reference sequence). The protocol was immunoSEQ multiplex PCR, while the TCRdb copy is restricted to in-frame clones and leaves out a portion. The sample contains 250,000 or so clones, 90% to 95% of which appear only once. The sequencing used peripheral blood, collected on day 0 of AZD1222 vaccination. J is TRBJ1-5 and V is TRBV19; tentatively, D is TRBD1 (5 bases). The source of this sequence is an adult in good health. The CDR3 here is CASSGAALNRPQHF. The CDR3 DNA reads TGTGCCAGCTCCGGGGCCGCCTTGAATCGGCCCCAGCATTTT.